These 2 T cell receptor beta chains originate from one sample sequenced in a study of cytomegalovirus exposure and HLA in healthy donors. The PCR employed 60 Vbeta primers together with 13 Jbeta primers. Sequenced by immunoSEQ multiplex PCR; TCRdb stores in-frame clones only, minus some. The table includes 120,000 or so clones, roughly 78% detected once. The sequencing sample was made of PBMCs. The receptors were gathered from a man in his thirties or forties in good health and CMV-seronegative.

V usage is TRBV28 and J usage is TRBJ2-3, with 7 bases lining up with TRBD2. CDR3 length: 14 residues. Per the germline V gene, CDR1 is MDHEN and CDR2 is SYDVKM. The V segment lost 7 bases and the J segment 2 bases; nucleotides outside the gene matches: 6. The CDR3 loop reads CASTPGGNTDTQYF. CDR3 bases: TGTGCCAGCACACCCGGGGGGAACACAGATACGCAGTATTTT.

This chain links TRBV6-5 with TRBJ2-2; 9 positions agree with TRBD1. The CDR3 runs to 14 residues. V was pared by 10 bases and J by 3 bases, with 6 bases of the junction left unmatched. Germline loops: CDR1 MNHEY, CDR2 SVGAGI. The chain's CDR3 is CATQDRGDTGELFF. In DNA, the CDR3 is TGTGCCACCCAGGACAGGGGCGACACCGGGGAGCTGTTTTTT.